The T cell receptor beta chain under discussion was sequenced for a study of cytomegalovirus exposure and HLA in healthy donors. The CDR3 spans 16 residues. V gave up 0 bases and J gave up 4 bases, with 14 bases separating them. Germline CDR1 is SGHRS and CDR2 is YFSETQ. Primers: 60 Vbeta forward and 13 Jbeta reverse. Assay: immunoSEQ multiplex PCR; the TCRdb copy retains only in-frame clones and omits some. The table for this sample gives 40,000 or so clones. The genes are TRBV5-1 and TRBJ1-5, with D maybe TRBD1 (5 bases). The sequenced sample was PBMCs. The sequence came from a man aged 25-45 years in good health and CMV-seronegative. DNA of the CDR3: TGCGCCAGCAGCTTGGACGGACTCCGGGGGAATCAGCCCCAGCATTTT. It yields the protein CASSLDGLRGNQPQHF. The full variable domain, rest sourced from reference TRBV5-1 and TRBJ1-5, is KAGVTQTPRYLIKTRGQQVTLSCSPISGHRSVSWYQQTPGQGLQFLFEYFSETQRNKGNFPGRFSGRQFSNSRSEMNVSTLELGDSALYLCASSLDGLRGNQPQHFGDGTRLSIL.